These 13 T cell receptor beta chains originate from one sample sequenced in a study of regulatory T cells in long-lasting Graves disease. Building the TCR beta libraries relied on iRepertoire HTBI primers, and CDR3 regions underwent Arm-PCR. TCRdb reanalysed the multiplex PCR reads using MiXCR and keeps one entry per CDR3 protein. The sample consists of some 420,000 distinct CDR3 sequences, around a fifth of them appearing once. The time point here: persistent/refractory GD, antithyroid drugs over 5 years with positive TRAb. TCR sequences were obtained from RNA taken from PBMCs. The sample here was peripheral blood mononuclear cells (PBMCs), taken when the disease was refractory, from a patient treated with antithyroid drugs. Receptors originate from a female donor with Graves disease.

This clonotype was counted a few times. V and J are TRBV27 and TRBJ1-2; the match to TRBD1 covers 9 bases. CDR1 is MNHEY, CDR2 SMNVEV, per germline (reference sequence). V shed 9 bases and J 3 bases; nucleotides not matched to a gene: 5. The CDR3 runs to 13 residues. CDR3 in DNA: TGTGCCAGTCGACAGGGGGTGGACTATGGCTACACCTTC. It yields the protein CASRQGVDYGYTF.

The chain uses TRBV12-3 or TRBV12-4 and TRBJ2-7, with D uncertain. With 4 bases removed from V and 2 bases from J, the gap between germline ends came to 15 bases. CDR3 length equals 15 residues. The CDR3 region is CASSSLLDPTYEQYF. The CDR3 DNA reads TGTGCCAGCAGTTCCCTCTTGGACCCCACCTACGAGCAGTACTTC.

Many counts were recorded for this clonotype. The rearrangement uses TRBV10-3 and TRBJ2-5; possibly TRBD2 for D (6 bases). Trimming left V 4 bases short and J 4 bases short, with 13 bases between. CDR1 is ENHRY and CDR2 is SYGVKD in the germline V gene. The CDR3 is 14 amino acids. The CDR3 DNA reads TGTGCCATCAGTGCCCCGGGAGTTGGAGAGACCCAGTACTTC. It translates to CAISAPGVGETQYF.

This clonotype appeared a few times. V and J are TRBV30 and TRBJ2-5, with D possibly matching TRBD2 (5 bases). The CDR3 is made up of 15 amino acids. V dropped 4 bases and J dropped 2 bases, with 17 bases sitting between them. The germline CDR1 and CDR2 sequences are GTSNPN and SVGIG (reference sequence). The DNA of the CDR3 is TGTGCCTGGATAGAAATGTGGGAGAGTCAAGAGACCCAGTACTTC. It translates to CAWIEMWESQETQYF.

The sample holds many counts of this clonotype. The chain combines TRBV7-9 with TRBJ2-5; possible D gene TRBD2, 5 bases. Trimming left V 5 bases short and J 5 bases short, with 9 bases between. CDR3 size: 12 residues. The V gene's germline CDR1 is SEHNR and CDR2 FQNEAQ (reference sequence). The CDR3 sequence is CASSRGSETQYF. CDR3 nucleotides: TGTGCCAGCAGCCGGGGTTCGGAGACCCAGTACTTC.

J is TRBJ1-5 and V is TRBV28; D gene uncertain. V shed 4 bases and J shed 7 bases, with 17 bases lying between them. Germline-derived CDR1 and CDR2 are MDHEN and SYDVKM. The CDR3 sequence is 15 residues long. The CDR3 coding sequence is TGTGCCAGCAGTTCGTACTCTCCCTCATACCAGCCCCAGCATTTT. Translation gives CASSSYSPSYQPQHF.

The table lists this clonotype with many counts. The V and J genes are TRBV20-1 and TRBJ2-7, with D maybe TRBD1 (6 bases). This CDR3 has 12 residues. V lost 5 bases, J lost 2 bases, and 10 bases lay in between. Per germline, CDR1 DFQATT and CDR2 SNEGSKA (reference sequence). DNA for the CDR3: TGCAGTGCTGGAGGACAGCCCTACGAGCAGTACTTC. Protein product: CSAGGQPYEQYF.

CDR3 sequence (DNA): TGTGCCAGCAGCTTAGTGCTGGGACAGAGACATGAAGCTTTCTTT. It is translated as CASSLVLGQRHEAFF. The rearrangement links TRBV7-8 to TRBJ1-1; 7 nucleotides align to TRBD1. Germline CDR1 reads SGHVS; CDR2 reads FQNEAQ. The V gene end was trimmed by 1 base and the J gene end by 7 bases; junction bases not matched to a gene: 9. This CDR3 region has 15 residues.

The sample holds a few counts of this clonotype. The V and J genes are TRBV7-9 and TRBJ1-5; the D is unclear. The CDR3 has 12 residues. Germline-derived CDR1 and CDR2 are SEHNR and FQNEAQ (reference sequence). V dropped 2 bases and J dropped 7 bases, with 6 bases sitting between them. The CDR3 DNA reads TGTGCCAGCAGCTTAATCGCGCAGCCCCAGCATTTT. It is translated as CASSLIAQPQHF.

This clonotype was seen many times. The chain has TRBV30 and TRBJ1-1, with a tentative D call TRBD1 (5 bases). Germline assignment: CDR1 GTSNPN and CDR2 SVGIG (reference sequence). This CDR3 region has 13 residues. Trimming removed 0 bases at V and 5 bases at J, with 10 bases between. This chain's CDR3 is CAWSVQPGTEAFF. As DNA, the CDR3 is TGTGCCTGGAGTGTCCAACCAGGGACTGAAGCTTTCTTT.

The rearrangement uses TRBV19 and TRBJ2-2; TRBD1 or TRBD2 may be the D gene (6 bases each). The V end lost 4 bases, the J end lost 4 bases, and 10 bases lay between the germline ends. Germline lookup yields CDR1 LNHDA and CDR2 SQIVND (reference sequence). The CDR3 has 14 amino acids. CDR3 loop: CASSSRGVTGELFF. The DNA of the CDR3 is TGTGCCAGTAGTAGTAGGGGGGTCACCGGGGAGCTGTTTTTT. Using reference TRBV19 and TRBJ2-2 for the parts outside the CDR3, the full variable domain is DGGITQSPKYLFRKEGQNVTLSCEQNLNHDAMYWYRQDPGQGLRLIYYSQIVNDFQKGDIAEGYSVSREKKESFPLTVTSAQKNPTAFYLCASSSRGVTGELFFGEGSRLTVL.

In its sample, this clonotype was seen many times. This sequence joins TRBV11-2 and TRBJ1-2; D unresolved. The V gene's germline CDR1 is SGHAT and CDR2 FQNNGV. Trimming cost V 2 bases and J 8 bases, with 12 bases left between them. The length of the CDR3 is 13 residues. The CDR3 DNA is TGTGCCAGCAGCTTAAAGCAGGCGGGAGGCTACACCTTC. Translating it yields CASSLKQAGGYTF.

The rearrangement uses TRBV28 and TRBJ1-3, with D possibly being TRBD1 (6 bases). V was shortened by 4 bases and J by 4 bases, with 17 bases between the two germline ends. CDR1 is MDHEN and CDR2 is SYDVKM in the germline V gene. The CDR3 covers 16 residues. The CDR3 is CASSSQGEITGNTIYF. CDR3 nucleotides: TGTGCCAGCAGTTCACAGGGCGAAATAACGGGAAACACCATATATTTT.